This T cell receptor beta chain is drawn from a study of spatial heterogeneity in lung cancer. On the study more broadly: Available follow-up PBMC samples were sequenced, at a median of about two years post-resection. Combinations of a unique TCR and a UMI were tallied in raw reads, and on average each appeared more than ten times.

About this clonotype itself: The junction shows a germline mismatch at one end, possibly a read error.

This CDR3 has 8 residues. Per germline, CDR1 SGHTA and CDR2 FQGNSA. TCR cDNA molecules were tagged individually, and each one carried a unique molecular identifier. One entry per CDR3 protein results from TCRdb running MiXCR on the 5' RACE reads. The sample holds some 120,000 distinct CDR3 sequences, over 9% seen once. Time point described: blood at routine non-recurrence follow-up after resection. Unsorted samples of tumor, nontumor lung or frozen PBMC had their whole RNA sequenced. The chain combines TRBV7-2 with TRBJ2-7; D is ambiguous. The sample was PBMCs, taken at follow-up. This receptor was identified in a male donor with early-stage non-small cell lung cancer. This CDR3 reads CASSARKF. In DNA, the CDR3 is TGTGCCAGCAGCGCCAGAAAATTC.